This T cell receptor (beta chain) was sequenced for a study of T cells expressing NK-cell markers (TCRdb year 2020). Broadly, across the study: In sorted CD3+CD56+NKG2C+, CD3+CD56+NKG2C- and CD3+CD56-NKG2C+ T-cell subsets from several donors, TCR beta-chain repertoires were profiled. Libraries were sequenced as 2 x 150 bp reads on Illumina HiSeq 2000/2500, MiSeq or NextSeq. Seven of the eight sequenced donors were HCMV-seropositive and one was HCMV-seronegative. All eight donors whose samples were sequenced were randomly selected healthy volunteers, three of them men and five women. On the study overall, not on this receptor specifically: Those dominant clonotypes were again the most abundant among CD3+CD56-NKG2C+ cells in a few donors, at 28.3-60.1%. In over 5 donors, the dominant CD3+CD56+NKG2C+ clonotypes were among the top 10 CD8+ clonotypes and accounted for roughly 1.0-8% of CD8+ T cells. It remained unclear whether the expanded NKG2C-expressing T cell clones were specific for HCMV antigens.

With respect to this clonotype: Its target antigen remains unknown.

HCMV serostatus was determined by detecting HCMV-specific IgG in serum with a commercial ELISA kit. Ficoll density gradient centrifugation was used to isolate peripheral blood mononuclear cells from blood. CDR1 and CDR2 are read off the germline V gene (reference sequence) as LNHNV and YYDKDF. Including cysteine and phenylalanine, the CDR3 has 14 amino acids. The nucleotide record is missing. The sequencer was an Illumina HiSeq 2000. TCR beta cDNA libraries were prepared using 5'RACE template switching, which introduced a universal primer site and unique molecular identifiers. Priming for cDNA synthesis came from the TCR beta constant segment, and two successive PCR amplification steps followed. In the original analysis: MIGEC handled demultiplexing of the reads and grouping by UMI, while MiTCR was used to assemble and quantify clonotypes. To remove erroneous sequences, TCR cDNA sequences were retained only when supported by two or more reads. The tcR package was used for downstream repertoire analysis, and clonotypes were matched across fractions by CDR3 nucleotide sequence plus V segment. VDJmatch was used to annotate antigen specificity against VDJdb, with one amino acid substitution in CDR3 allowed. Based on TCRdb reprocessing of the reads, there is one entry per CDR3 protein sequence, and DNA is missing. The authors' filters were not applied to this entry. The sample's clone listing holds around 380,000 distinct CDR3 sequences. The ten largest clones take up about 10% of the sample.

The TCR sequence derives from a woman between 45 and 65 years old in good health. Donor details come from another sample of the same person, matched by shared clones. The source material was blood T cells: a sorted CD56 or NKG2C T cell subset, CD4+ or CD8+ T cells, or bulk PBMC T cells (not recorded which). The V and J genes are TRBV15 and TRBJ2-5; the D call of TRBD1 rests on TCRdb alone, since no DNA is present to check it. The CDR3 is CATSADRVVETQYF.